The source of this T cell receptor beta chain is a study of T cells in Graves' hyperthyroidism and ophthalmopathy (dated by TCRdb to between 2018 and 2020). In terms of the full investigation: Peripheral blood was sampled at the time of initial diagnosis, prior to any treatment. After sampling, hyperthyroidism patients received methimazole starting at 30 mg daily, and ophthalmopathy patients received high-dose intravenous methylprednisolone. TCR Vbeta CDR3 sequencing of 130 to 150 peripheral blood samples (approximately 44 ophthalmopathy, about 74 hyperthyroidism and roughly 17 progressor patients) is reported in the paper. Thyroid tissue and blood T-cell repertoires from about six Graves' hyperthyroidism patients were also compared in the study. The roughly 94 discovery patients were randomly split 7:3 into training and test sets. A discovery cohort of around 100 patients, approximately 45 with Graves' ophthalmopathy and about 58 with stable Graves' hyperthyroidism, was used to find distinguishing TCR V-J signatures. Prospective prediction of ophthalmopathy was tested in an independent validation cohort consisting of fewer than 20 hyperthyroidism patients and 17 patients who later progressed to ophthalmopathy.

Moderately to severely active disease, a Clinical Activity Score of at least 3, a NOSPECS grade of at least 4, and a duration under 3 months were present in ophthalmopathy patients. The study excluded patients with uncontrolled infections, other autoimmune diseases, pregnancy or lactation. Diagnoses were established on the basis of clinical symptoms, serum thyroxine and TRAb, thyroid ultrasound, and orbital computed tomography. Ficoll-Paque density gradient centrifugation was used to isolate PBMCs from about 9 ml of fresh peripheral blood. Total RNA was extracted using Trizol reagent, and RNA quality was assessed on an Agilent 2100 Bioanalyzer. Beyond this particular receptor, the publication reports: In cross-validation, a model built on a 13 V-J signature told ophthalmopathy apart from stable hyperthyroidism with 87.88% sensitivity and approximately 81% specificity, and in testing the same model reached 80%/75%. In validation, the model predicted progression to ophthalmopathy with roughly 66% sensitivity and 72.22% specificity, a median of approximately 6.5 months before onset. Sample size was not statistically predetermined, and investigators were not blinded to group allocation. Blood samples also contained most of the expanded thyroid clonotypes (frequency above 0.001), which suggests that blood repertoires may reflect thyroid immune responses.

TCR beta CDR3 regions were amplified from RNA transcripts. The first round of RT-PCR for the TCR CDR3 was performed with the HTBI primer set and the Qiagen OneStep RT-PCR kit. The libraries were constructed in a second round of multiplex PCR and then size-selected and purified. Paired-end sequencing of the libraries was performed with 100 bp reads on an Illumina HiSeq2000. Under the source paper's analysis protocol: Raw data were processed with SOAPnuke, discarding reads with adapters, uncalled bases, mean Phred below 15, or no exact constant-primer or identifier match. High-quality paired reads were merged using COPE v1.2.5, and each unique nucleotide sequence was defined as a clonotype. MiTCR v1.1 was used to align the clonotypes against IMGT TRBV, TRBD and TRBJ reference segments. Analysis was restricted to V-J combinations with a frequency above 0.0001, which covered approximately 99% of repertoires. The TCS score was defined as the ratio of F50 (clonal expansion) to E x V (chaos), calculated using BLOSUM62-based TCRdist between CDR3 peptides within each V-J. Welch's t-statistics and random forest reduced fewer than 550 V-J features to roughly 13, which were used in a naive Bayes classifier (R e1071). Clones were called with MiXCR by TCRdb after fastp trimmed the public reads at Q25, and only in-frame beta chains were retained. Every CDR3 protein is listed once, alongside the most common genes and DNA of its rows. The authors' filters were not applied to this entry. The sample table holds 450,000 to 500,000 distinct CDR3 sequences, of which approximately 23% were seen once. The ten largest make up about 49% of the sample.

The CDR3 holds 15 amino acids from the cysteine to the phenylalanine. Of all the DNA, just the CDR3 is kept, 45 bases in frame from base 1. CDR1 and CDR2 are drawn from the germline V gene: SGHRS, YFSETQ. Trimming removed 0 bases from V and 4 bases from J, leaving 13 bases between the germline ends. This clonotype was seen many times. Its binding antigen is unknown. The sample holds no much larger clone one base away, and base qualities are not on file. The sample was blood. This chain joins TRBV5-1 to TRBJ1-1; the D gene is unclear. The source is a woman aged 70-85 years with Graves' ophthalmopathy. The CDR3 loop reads CASSLEGAAGTEAFF. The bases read TGCGCCAGCAGCTTGGAAGGAGCGGCGGGCACTGAAGCTTTCTTT.